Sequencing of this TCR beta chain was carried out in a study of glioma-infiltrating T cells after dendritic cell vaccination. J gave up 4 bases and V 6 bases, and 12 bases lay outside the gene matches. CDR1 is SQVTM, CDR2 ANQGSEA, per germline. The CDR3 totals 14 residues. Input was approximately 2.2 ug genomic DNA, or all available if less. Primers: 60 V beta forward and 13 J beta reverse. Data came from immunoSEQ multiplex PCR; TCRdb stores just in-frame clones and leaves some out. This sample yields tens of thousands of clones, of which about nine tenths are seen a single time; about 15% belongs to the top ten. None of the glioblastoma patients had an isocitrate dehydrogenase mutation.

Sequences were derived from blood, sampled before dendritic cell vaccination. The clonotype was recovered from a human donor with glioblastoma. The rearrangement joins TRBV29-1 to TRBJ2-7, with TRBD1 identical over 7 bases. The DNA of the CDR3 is TGCAGCGTCCAAATAGACAGGGTGGGGTACGAGCAGTACTTC. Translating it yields CSVQIDRVGYEQYF.